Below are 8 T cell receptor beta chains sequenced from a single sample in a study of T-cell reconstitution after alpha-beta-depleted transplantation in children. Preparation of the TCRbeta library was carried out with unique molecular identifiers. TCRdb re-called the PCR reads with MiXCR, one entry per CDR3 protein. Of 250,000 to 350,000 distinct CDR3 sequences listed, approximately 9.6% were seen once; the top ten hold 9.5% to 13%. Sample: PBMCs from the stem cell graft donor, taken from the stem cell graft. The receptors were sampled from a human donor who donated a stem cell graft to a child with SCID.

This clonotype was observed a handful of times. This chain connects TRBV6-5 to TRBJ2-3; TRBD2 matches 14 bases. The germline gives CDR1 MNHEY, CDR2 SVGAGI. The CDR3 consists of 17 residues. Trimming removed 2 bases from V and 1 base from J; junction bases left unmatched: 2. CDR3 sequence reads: CASSYGTSGGGTDTQYF. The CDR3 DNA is TGTGCCAGCAGTTACGGGACTAGCGGGGGTGGCACAGATACGCAGTATTTT.

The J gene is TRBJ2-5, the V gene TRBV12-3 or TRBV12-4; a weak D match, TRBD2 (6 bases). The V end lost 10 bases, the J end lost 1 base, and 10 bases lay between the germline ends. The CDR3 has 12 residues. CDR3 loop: CATGTAQETQYF. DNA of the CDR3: TGTGCCACCGGGACTGCCCAAGAGACCCAGTACTTC.

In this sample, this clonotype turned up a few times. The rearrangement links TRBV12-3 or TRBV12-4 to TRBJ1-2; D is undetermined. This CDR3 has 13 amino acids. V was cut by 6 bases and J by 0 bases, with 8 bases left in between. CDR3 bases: TGTGCCAGCAGCACCATAGCTAACTATGGCTACACCTTC. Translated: CASSTIANYGYTF.

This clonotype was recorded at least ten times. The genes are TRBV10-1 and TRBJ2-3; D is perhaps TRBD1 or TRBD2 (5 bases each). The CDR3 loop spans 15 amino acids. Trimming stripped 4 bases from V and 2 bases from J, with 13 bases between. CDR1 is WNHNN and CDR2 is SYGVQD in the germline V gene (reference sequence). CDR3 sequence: CASSGGGPITDTQYF. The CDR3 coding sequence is TGCGCCAGCAGTGGTGGGGGACCTATCACAGATACGCAGTATTTT.

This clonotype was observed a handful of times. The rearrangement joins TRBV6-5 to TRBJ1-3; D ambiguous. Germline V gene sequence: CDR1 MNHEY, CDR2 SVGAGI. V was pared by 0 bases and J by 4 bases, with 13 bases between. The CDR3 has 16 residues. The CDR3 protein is CASSYSVLGAGNTIYF. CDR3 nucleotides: TGTGCCAGCAGTTACTCGGTTTTAGGTGCGGGAAACACCATATATTTT.

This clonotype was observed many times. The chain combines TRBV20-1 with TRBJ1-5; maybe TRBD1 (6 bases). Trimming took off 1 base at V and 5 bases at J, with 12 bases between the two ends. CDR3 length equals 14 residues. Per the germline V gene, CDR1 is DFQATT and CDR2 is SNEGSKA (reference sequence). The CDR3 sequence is CSARGGQPYQPQHF. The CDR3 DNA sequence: TGCAGTGCTAGAGGAGGACAGCCTTATCAGCCCCAGCATTTT.

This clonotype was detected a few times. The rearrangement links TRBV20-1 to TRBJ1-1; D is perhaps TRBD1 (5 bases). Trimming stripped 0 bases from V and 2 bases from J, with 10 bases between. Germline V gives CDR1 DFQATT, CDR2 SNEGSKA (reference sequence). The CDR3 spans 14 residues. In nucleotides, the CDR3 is TGCAGTGCTAGAGATTCGGGGCCAAACACTGAAGCTTTCTTT. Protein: CSARDSGPNTEAFF.

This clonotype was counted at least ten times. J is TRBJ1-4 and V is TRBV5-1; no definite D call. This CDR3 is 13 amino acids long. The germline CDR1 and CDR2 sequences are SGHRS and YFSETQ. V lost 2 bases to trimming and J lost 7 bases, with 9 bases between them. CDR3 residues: CASSFSGSEKLFF. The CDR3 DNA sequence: TGCGCCAGCAGCTTTTCGGGGTCTGAAAAACTGTTTTTT.